These T cell receptor beta chains were read from a single sample in a study of T cell changes during pregnancy in multiple sclerosis. Data came from immunoSEQ multiplex PCR; TCRdb stores just in-frame clones and leaves some out. Altogether some 29,000 clones are present, 80% to 90% being singletons, with the ten largest covering more than 9.5%. Material: CD8+ T cells from peripheral blood mononuclear cells, obtained in the third trimester of pregnancy. All receptors come from a female donor with multiple sclerosis, enrolled in a pregnancy study. Each CDR3 is given with its conserved first and last residue. The D gene is left open where the match is weak. Clone sizes are given selectively: once, few, many, or a class where the clone is expanded.

j_call d_call v_call clone_size cdr3_aa cdr3_nt
TRBJ2-3 NA TRBV27 NA CASSLTGLDTQYF TGTGCCAGCAGTCTAACAGGGTTAGATACGCAGTATTTT
TRBJ1-2 TRBD1 TRBV28 NA CASSLPSTMDRGGRGYTF TGTGCCAGCAGTTTACCCTCAACAATGGACAGGGGGGGACGTGGCTACACCTTC
TRBJ2-2 TRBD2 TRBV27 NA CASSRGLAGGLGSGELFF TGTGCCAGCAGTCGCGGACTAGCGGGAGGGCTCGGGAGCGGGGAGCTGTTTTTT
TRBJ1-5 NA TRBV5-5 NA CASSLRGETQPQHF TGTGCCAGCAGCTTGCGGGGTGAGACCCAGCCCCAGCATTTT
TRBJ2-3 TRBD2 TRBV27 NA CASSVIAGVGTQYF TGTGCCAGCAGTGTCATAGCGGGAGTGGGTACGCAGTATTTT
TRBJ2-7 NA TRBV9 NA CASSVGDMSYEQYF TGTGCCAGCAGCGTTGGGGACATGTCCTACGAGCAGTACTTC
TRBJ1-4 TRBD1 TRBV7-8 NA CASTPGGLTNEKLFF TGTGCCAGCACCCCAGGGGGCTTAACTAATGAAAAACTGTTTTTT
TRBJ2-1 TRBD2 TRBV6-1 NA CASSEVGGGGNEQFF TGTGCCAGCAGTGAAGTGGGGGGGGGTGGAAATGAGCAGTTCTTC
TRBJ2-7 TRBD1 TRBV11-3 once CASSTTGGREQYF TGTGCCAGTTCCACCACAGGGGGCCGGGAGCAGTACTTC
TRBJ1-5 TRBD1 TRBV4-2 NA CASSQVRGDSNQPQHF TGTGCCAGCAGCCAAGTCAGGGGGGATAGCAATCAGCCCCAGCATTTT
TRBJ2-7 TRBD1 TRBV6-1 few CASSEGTGGSYEQYF TGTGCCAGCAGTGAGGGGACAGGGGGCTCCTACGAGCAGTACTTC
TRBJ1-1 NA TRBV19 NA CASSMVRNTEAFF TGTGCCAGTAGTATGGTCAGGAACACTGAAGCTTTCTTT
TRBJ1-3 NA TRBV18 NA CASSETVLSGNTIYF TGTGCCAGCTCAGAGACAGTTCTCTCTGGAAACACCATATATTTT
TRBJ2-7 TRBD2 TRBV5-5 NA CASSVGGAGSYEQYF TGTGCCAGCAGCGTCGGGGGAGCGGGGTCGTACGAGCAGTACTTC
TRBJ1-1 NA TRBV27 NA CASGRAPGTEAFF TGTGCCAGCGGTAGGGCGCCGGGGACTGAAGCTTTCTTT
TRBJ2-7 TRBD2 TRBV28 NA CASSSRLAGIYEQYF TGTGCCAGCAGTTCCCGACTAGCGGGTATCTACGAGCAGTACTTC
TRBJ2-1 TRBD2 TRBV19 NA CAKSGLENYNEQFF TGTGCCAAAAGTGGACTAGAAAACTACAATGAGCAGTTCTTC
TRBJ1-2 NA TRBV7-9 NA CASSSTDTGNYGYTF TGTGCCAGCAGCTCCACCGATACAGGGAACTATGGCTACACCTTC
TRBJ1-4 NA TRBV27 once CASSLSRTVHNEKLFF TGTGCCAGCAGTTTATCCCGGACAGTACATAATGAAAAACTGTTTTTT
TRBJ2-1 NA TRBV7-9 NA CASSLRGSSPYNEQFF TGTGCCAGCAGCCTCAGAGGGTCAAGCCCCTACAATGAGCAGTTCTTC
TRBJ2-1 TRBD2 TRBV6-4 NA CASSDSGLAGGAGVNEQFF TGTGCCAGCAGTGACTCTGGGCTAGCGGGAGGGGCGGGGGTAAATGAGCAGTTCTTC
TRBJ2-3 NA TRBV9 NA CASSNRDSSSTDTQYF TGTGCCAGCAGCAACCGGGACTCTTCTAGCACAGATACGCAGTATTTT
TRBJ2-7 TRBD1 TRBV5-1 NA CASSGRQGPTYEQYF TGCGCCAGCAGCGGCCGACAGGGCCCCACCTACGAGCAGTACTTC